Sequencing of this T cell receptor (beta chain) was carried out in a study of blood T cell repertoires in COVID-19. Looking at the study overall: The origin of the acute and convalescent COVID-19 samples was the United States, Italy and Spain. PBMCs, B-cell-depleted T cells, or T cells provided the cDNA or gDNA that made up the material.

Seattle patient enrollment occurred during active infection, with longitudinal follow-up thereafter. Germline lookup yields CDR1 SGHTA and CDR2 FQGNSA. The ends lost 4 bases at V and 3 bases at J; junction bases unmatched: 8. The CDR3 runs to 16 residues. As originally analysed: The authors estimated nucleated cell counts from reference gene primer amplification. Generated by immunoSEQ multiplex PCR, the TCRdb table keeps only in-frame clones and is missing some. The V and J calls and clone size were taken over from that table, and D and trimming were inferred from the DNA. The data hold 150,000 to 200,000 clones, with 80% to 90% observed a single time.

V usage is TRBV7-2 and J usage is TRBJ2-1, with TRBD2 matching over 8 bases. The sequence derives from an elderly woman with COVID-19, enrolled during active disease. The sequencing sample was made of peripheral blood. The DNA of the CDR3 is TGTGCCAGCAGCTACATAGCGGGACAAATCTACAATGAGCAGTTCTTC. Amino acid sequence: CASSYIAGQIYNEQFF.